The clone carrying this T cell receptor beta chain was found many times. Its antigen is unidentified. V lost 7 bases, J lost 4 bases, and 22 bases lay in between. This CDR3 is 16 amino acids long. CDR1 and CDR2 (germline): MNHNY, SVGAGI (reference sequence). MiXCR, run by TCRdb on the 5' RACE reads, gives a single entry per CDR3 protein. The sample yields roughly 310,000 distinct CDR3 sequences, around 15% seen once. This sample stems from a study of T-cell memory formation after mild COVID-19. Turning to the study itself: The study found TCR clusters largely donor specific.

Whole-study results and caveats: Several responding clones turned up in pre-infection memory, indicating that cross-reactive memory may have taken part.

The V gene is TRBV6-6, the J gene TRBJ1-1, with a possible D match to TRBD1 (5 bases). The sample taken for sequencing was PBMCs or a T cell subset sorted from them (not recorded which). This TCR derives from a man aged 18-30 years who had mild COVID-19 (a few samples of this study predate the infection). Cell type and time point are not known. The CDR3 region is CASTPPRQGAGTEAFF. The CDR3 nucleotides read TGTGCCAGCACTCCCCCCCGGCAGGGCGCGGGCACTGAAGCTTTCTTT.